The present TCR beta chain was sequenced within a study of blood T cell repertoires in COVID-19. Generated by immunoSEQ multiplex PCR, the TCRdb table keeps only in-frame clones and is missing some. The sample has just over 50,000 clones, 86% seen once. Trimming left V 1 base short and J 3 bases short, with 12 bases between. The CDR3 consists of 15 residues. Germline-derived CDR1 and CDR2 are LGHNA and YSLEER. This sequence was found in a man between 70 and 80 years old with acute or convalescent COVID-19. The gene calls are TRBV4-3 and TRBJ1-1; TRBD1 is a possible D gene (5 bases). Source material: peripheral blood. DNA for the CDR3: TGCGCCAGCAGCCAAGGGGGGGGTCTGGACACTGAAGCTTTCTTT. Protein product: CASSQGGGLDTEAFF.